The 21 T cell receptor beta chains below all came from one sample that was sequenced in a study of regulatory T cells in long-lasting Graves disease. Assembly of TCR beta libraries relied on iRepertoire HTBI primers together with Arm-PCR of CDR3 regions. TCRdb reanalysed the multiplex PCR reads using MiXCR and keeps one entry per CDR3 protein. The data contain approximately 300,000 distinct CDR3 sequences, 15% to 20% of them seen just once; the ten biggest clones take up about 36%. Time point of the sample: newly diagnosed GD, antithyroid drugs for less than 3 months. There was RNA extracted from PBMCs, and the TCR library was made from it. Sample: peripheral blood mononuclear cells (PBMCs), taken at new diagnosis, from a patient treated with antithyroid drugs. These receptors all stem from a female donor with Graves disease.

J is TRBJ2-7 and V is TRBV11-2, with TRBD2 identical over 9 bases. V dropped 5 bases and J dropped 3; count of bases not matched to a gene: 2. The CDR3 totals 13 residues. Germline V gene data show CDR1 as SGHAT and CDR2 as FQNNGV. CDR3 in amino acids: CASSVSGSYEQYF. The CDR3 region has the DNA TGTGCCAGCAGCGTTAGCGGGAGCTACGAGCAGTACTTC. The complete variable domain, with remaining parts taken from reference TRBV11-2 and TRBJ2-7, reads EAGVAQSPRYKIIEKRQSVAFWCNPISGHATLYWYQQILGQGPKLLIQFQNNGVVDDSQLPKDRFSAERLKGVDSTLKIQPAKLEDSAVYLCASSVSGSYEQYFGPGTRLTVT.

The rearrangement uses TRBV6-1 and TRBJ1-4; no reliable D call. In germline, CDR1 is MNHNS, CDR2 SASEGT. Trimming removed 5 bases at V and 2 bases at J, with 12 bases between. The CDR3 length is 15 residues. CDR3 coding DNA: TGTGCCAGCAGTCCTCAATCGGCCACTAATGAAAAACTGTTTTTT. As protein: CASSPQSATNEKLFF.

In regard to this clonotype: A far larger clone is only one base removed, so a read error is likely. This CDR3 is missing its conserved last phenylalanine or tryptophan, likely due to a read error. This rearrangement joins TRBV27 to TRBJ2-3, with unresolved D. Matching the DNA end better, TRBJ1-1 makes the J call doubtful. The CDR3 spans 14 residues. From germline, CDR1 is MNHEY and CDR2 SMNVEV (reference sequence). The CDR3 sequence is CASSLVGSNTEAFL. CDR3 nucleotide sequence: TGTGCCAGCAGTTTAGTGGGCTCGAACACTGAAGCTTTCCTT.

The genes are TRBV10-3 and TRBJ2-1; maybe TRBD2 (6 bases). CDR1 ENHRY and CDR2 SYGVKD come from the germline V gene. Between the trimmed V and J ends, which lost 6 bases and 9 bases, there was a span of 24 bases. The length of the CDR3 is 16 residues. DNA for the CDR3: TGTGCCATCAGCCCCCTGACTAGTGCTCGGAATCGTGAGCAGTTCTTC. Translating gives CAISPLTSARNREQFF.

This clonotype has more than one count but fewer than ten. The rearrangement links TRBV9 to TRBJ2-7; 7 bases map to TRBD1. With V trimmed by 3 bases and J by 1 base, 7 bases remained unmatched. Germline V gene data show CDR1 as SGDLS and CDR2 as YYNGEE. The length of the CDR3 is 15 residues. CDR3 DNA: TGTGCCAGCAGCGCCTGGGACAGCTCTTCCTACGAGCAGTACTTC. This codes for CASSAWDSSSYEQYF. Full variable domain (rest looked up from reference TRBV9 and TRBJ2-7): DSGVTQTPKHLITATGQRVTLRCSPRSGDLSVYWYQQSLDQGLQFLIQYYNGEERAKGNILERFSAQQFPDLHSELNLSSLELGDSALYFCASSAWDSSSYEQYFGPGTRLTVT.

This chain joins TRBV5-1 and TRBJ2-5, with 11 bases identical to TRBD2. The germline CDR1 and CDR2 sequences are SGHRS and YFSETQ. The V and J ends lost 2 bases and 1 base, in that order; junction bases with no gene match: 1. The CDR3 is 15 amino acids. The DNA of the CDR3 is TGCGCCAGCAGCTTTAGCGGGAGGGTCCAAGAGACCCAGTACTTC. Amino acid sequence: CASSFSGRVQETQYF. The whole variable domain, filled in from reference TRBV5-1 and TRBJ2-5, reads KAGVTQTPRYLIKTRGQQVTLSCSPISGHRSVSWYQQTPGQGLQFLFEYFSETQRNKGNFPGRFSGRQFSNSRSEMNVSTLELGDSALYLCASSFSGRVQETQYFGPGTRLLVL.

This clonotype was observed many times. DNA of the CDR3: TGTGCCAGCAGTTTAGTCGGACTAGCGGACGTCACAGATACGCAGTATTTT. It yields the protein CASSLVGLADVTDTQYF. The chain joins TRBV27 to TRBJ2-3, with 10 bases matching TRBD2. The CDR3 length is 17 residues. Per the germline V gene, CDR1 is MNHEY and CDR2 is SMNVEV (reference sequence). Trimming cost V 2 bases and J 2 bases; bases outside gene matches: 7.

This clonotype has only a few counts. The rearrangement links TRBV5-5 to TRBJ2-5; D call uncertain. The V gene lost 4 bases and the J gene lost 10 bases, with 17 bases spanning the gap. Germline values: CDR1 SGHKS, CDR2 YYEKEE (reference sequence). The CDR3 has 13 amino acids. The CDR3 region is CASSLPGPGIQYF. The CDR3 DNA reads TGTGCCAGCAGCCTACCGGGCCCCGGAATCCAGTACTTC.

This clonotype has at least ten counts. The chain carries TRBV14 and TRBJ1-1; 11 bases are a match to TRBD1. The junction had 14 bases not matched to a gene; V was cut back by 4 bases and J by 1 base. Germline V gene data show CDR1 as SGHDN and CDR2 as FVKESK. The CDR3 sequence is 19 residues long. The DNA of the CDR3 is TGTGCCAGCAGCCTTCCCTTCGAGGGACAGGGGGATCCGAACACTGAAGCTTTCTTT. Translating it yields CASSLPFEGQGDPNTEAFF.

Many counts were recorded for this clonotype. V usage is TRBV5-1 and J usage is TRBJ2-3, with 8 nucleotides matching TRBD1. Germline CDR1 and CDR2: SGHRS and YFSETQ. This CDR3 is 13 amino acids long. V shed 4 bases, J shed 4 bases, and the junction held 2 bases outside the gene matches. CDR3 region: CASSQGAADTQYF. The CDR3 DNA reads TGCGCCAGCAGCCAGGGGGCCGCAGATACGCAGTATTTT.

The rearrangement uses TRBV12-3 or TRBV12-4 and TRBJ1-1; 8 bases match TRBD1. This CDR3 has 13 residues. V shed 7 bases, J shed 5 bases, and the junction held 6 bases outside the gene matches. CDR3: CASTPGGETEAFF. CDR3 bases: TGTGCCAGCACGCCAGGGGGCGAAACTGAAGCTTTCTTT.

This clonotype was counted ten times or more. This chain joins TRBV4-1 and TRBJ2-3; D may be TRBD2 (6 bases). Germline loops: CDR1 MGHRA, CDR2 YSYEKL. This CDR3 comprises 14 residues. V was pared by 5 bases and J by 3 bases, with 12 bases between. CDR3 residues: CASSSRGKTDTQYF. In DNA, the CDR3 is TGCGCCAGCAGCTCCCGGGGGAAGACAGATACGCAGTATTTT.

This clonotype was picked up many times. The DNA for the CDR3 is TGCAGTGCTAGTCTAGCGGGGGCCTCCTACGAGCAGTACTTC. It is translated as CSASLAGASYEQYF. The V gene is TRBV20-1, the J gene TRBJ2-7; 10 nucleotides align to TRBD2. CDR1 is DFQATT, CDR2 SNEGSKA, per germline (reference sequence). The V and J ends lost 3 bases and 0 bases, in that order; junction bases with no gene match: 2. CDR3 length: 14 amino acids.

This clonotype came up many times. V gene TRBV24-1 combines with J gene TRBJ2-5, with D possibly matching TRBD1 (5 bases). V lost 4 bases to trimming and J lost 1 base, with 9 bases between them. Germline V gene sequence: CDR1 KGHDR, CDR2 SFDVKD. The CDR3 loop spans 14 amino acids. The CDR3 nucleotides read TGTGCCACCAGTGAGGCAGACAGCCAAGAGACCCAGTACTTC. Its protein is CATSEADSQETQYF.

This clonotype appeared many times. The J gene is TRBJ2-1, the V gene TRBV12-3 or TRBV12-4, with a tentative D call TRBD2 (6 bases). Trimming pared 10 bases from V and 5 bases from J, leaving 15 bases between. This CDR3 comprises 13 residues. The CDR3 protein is CATRRSGDNEQFF. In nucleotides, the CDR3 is TGTGCCACCCGCCGTTCGGGAGACAATGAGCAGTTCTTC.

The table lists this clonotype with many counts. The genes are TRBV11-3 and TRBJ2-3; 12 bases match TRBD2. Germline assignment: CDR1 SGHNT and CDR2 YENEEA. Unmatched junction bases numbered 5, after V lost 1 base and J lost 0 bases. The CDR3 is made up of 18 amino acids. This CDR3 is CASSLAAGTSGSTDTQYF. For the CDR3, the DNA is TGTGCCAGCAGCTTAGCGGCCGGGACTAGCGGGAGCACAGATACGCAGTATTTT.

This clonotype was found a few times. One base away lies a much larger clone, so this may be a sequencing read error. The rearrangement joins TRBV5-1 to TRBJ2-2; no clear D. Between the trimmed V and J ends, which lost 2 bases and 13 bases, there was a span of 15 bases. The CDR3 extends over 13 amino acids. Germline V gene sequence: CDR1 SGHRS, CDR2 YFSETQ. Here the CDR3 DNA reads TGCGCCAGCAGCTTCGAAAAGGTGTCGGGGCTGTTTTTT. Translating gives CASSFEKVSGLFF. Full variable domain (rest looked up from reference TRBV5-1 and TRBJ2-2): KAGVTQTPRYLIKTRGQQVTLSCSPISGHRSVSWYQQTPGQGLQFLFEYFSETQRNKGNFPGRFSGRQFSNSRSEMNVSTLELGDSALYLCASSFEKVSGLFFGEGSRLTVL.

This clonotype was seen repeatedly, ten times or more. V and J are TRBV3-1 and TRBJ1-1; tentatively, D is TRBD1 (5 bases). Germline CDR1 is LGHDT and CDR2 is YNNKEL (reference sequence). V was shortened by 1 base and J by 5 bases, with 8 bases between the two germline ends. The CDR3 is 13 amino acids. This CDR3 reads CASSQGGPTEAFF. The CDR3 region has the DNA TGTGCCAGCAGCCAAGGGGGACCTACTGAAGCTTTCTTT.

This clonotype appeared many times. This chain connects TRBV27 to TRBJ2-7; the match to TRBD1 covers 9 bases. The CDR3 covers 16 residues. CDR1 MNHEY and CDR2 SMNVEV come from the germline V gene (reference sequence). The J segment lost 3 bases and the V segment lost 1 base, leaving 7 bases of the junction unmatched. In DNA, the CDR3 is TGTGCCAGCAGTTTATACGGACAGGGGACCTTCTACGAGCAGTACTTC. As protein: CASSLYGQGTFYEQYF.

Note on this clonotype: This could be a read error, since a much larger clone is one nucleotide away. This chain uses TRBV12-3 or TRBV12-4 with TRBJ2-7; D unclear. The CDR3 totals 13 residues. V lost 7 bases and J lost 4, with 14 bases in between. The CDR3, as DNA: TGTGCCAGCAATTTGGGCAGTACTTACGAGCAGTACTTC. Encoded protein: CASNLGSTYEQYF.

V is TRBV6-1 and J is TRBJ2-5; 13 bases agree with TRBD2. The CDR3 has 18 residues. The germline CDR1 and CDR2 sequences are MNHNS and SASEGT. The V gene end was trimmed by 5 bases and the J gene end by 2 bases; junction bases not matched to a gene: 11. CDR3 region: CASSRTSGRPRSQETQYF. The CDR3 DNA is TGTGCCAGCAGTCGGACTAGCGGGAGACCTCGGTCACAAGAGACCCAGTACTTC.